The source of this TCR beta chain is a study of technical replicates of blood from several donors. The CDR3 spans 15 residues. Germline CDR1 MNHEY, CDR2 SVGAGI. V shed 0 bases and J 0 bases; nucleotides not matched to a gene: 0. This table comes from immunoSEQ multiplex PCR, and its TCRdb copy is limited to in-frame clones, with some not included. The table lists roughly 79,000 clones, about 94% of them singletons. The V call is TRBV6-5, the J call TRBJ2-7; 9 nucleotides line up with TRBD2. Material for sequencing was T cells isolated from PBMCs. This receptor was obtained from a human donor in good health. This chain's CDR3 is CASSYSTSGSYEQYF. The CDR3 coding sequence is TGTGCCAGCAGTTACTCGACTAGCGGCTCCTACGAGCAGTACTTC.